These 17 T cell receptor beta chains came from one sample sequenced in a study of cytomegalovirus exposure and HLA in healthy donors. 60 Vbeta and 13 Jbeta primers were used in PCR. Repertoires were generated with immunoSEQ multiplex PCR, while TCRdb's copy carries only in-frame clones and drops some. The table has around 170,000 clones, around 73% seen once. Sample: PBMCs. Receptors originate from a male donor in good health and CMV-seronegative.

The CDR3 region is CASRGQESNTGELFF. Here the CDR3 DNA reads TGTGCCAGCAGGGGACAGGAATCGAACACCGGGGAGCTGTTTTTT. The J gene is TRBJ2-2, the V gene TRBV6-5; TRBD1 agrees at 8 bases. In germline, CDR1 is MNHEY, CDR2 SVGAGI. This CDR3 has 15 residues. The V gene end was trimmed by 6 bases and the J gene end by 0 bases; junction bases not matched to a gene: 3.

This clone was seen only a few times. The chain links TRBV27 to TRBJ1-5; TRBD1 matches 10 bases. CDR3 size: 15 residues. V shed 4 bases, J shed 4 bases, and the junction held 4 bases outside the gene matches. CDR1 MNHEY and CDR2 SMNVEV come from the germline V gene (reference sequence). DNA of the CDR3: TGTGCCAGCAGTTCTCCGGGACAGGGGAATCAGCCCCAGCATTTT. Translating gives CASSSPGQGNQPQHF.

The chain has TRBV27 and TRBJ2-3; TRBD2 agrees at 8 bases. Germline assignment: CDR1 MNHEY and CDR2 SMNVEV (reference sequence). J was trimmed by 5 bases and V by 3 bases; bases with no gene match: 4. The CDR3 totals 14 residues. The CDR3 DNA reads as TGTGCCAGCAGTTTTAGCGGGAAGGAAGATACGCAGTATTTT. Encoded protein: CASSFSGKEDTQYF.

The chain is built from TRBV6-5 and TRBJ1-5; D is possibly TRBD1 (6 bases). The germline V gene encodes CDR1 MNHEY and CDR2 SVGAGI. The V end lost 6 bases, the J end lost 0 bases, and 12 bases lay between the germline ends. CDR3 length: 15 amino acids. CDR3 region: CASSTGQHSNQPQHF. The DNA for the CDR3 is TGTGCCAGCAGCACCGGACAGCATAGCAATCAGCCCCAGCATTTT.

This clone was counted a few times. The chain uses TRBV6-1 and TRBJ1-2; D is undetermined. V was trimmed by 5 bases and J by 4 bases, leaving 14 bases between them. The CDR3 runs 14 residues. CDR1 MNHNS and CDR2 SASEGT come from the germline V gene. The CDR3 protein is CASSLDGGPYGYTF. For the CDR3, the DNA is TGTGCCAGCAGTTTGGACGGAGGTCCCTATGGCTACACCTTC.

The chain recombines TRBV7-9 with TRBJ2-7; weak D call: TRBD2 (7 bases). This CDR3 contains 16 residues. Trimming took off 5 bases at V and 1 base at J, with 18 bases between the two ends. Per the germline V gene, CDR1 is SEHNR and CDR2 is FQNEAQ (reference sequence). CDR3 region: CASSLPTGGVSYEQYF. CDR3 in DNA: TGTGCCAGCAGCCTCCCGACGGGGGGCGTTTCCTACGAGCAGTACTTC.

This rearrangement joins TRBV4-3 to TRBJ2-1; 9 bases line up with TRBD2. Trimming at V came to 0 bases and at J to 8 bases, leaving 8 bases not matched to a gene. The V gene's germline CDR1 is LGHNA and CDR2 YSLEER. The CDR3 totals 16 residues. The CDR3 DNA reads TGCGCCAGCAGCCAAGAGATAGCGGGGGTGTTCCATGAGCAGTTCTTC. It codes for CASSQEIAGVFHEQFF.

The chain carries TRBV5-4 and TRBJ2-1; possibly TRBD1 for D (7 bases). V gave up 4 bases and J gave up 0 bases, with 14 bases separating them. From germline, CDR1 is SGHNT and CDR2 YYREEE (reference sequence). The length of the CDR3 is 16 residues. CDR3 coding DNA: TGTGCCAGCAGCACAGGGGCGGGGAGCTCCTACAATGAGCAGTTCTTC. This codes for CASSTGAGSSYNEQFF.

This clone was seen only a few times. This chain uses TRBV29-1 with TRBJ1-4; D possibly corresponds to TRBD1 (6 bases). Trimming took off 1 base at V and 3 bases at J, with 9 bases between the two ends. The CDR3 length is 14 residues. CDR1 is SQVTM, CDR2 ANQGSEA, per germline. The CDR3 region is CSVEGGGANEKLFF. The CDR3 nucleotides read TGCAGCGTTGAAGGAGGGGGGGCTAATGAAAAACTGTTTTTT.

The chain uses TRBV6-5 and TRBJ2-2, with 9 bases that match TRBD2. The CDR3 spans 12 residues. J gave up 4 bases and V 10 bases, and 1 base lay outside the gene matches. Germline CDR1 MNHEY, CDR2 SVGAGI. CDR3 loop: CAILAGTGELFF. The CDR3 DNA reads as TGTGCCATACTAGCGGGCACCGGGGAGCTGTTTTTT.

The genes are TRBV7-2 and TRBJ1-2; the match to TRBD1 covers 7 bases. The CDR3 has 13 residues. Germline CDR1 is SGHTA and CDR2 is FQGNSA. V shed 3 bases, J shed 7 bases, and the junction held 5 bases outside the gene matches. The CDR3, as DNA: TGTGCCAGCAGCTTTGAGGGGGCGGGTGGCTACACCTTC. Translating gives CASSFEGAGGYTF. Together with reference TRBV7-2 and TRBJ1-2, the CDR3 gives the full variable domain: GAGVSQSPSNKVTEKGKDVELRCDPISGHTALYWYRQSLGQGLEFLIYFQGNSAPDKSGLPSDRFSAERTGGSVSTLTIQRTQQEDSAVYLCASSFEGAGGYTFGSGTRLTVV.

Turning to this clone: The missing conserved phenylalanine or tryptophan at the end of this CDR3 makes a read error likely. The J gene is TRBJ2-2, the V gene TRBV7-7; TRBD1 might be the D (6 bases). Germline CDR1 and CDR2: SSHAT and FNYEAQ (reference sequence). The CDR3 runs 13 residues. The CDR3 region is CASSLRQDGELFV. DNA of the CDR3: TGTGCTAGCAGCCTTCGACAGGACGGGGAGCTGTTTGTT.

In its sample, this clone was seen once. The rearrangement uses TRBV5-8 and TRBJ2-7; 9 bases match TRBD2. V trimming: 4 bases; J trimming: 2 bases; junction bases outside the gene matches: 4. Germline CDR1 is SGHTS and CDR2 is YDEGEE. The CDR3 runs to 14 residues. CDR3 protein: CASSPRTSAYEQYF. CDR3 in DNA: TGTGCCAGCAGCCCTCGGACTAGCGCCTACGAGCAGTACTTC.

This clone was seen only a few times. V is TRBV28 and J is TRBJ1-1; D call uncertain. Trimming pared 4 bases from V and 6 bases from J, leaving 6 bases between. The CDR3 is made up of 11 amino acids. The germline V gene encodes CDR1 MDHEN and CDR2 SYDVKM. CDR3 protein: CASSYTAEAFF. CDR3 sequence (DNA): TGTGCCAGCAGTTACACCGCTGAAGCTTTCTTT.

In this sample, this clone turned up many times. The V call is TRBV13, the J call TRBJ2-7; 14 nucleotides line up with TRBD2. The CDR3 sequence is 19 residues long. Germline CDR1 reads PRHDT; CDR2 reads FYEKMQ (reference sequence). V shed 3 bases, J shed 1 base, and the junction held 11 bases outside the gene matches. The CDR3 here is CASSFSGLAGGLKSYEQYF. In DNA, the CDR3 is TGTGCCAGCAGCTTCTCCGGACTAGCGGGGGGTCTGAAGTCCTACGAGCAGTACTTC.

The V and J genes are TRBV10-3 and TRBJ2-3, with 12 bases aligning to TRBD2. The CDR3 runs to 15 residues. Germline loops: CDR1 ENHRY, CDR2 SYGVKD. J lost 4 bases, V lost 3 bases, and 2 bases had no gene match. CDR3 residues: CAISDLAGGADTQYF. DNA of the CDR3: TGTGCCATCAGTGACCTAGCGGGGGGGGCAGATACGCAGTATTTT.

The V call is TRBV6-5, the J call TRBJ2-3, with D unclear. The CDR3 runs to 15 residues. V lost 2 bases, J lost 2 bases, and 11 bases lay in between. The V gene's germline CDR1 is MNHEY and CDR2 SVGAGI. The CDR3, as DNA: TGTGCCAGCAGTTACCAGGCTTCGGTCACAGATACGCAGTATTTT. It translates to CASSYQASVTDTQYF.